This TCR beta chain was sequenced in a study of blood T cell repertoires in COVID-19. Profiled with immunoSEQ multiplex PCR; TCRdb holds only in-frame clones, not every one. The sample lists 75,000 to 85,000 clones, approximately 84% occurring once. CDR1 and CDR2 from the germline V gene are SEHNR and FQNEAQ (reference sequence). Trimming took 0 bases from V and 3 from J, leaving 14 bases between them. The CDR3 totals 16 residues. The sequence derives from a man in his fifties or sixties with COVID-19, enrolled during active disease. The genes are TRBV7-9 and TRBJ1-1; TRBD1 is a possible D gene (6 bases). Sequencing used peripheral blood. CDR3 sequence reads: CASSLARGGGDTEAFF. CDR3 bases: TGTGCCAGCAGCTTAGCGCGGGGGGGCGGAGACACTGAAGCTTTCTTT.